This TCR beta chain was profiled in a study of type 1 and type 2 diabetes patients. Turning to the study itself: Participants included type 1 and type 2 diabetes patients plus nondiabetic controls.

Remarks on this clonotype: As yet, its antigen is unknown.

General study findings and limits: Between type 2 diabetes and control samples, V and J usage averaged roughly 0.97 correlation.

Germline assignment: CDR1 LNHNV and CDR2 YYDKDF (reference sequence). V was clipped by 2 bases and J by 4 bases, with 17 bases between them. This CDR3 is 16 amino acids long. PCR was run on genomic DNA. Amplification of the beta chain CDR3 used 30 forward and 13 reverse multiplex primers. TCRdb redid the calling of the multiplex PCR reads with MiXCR, one entry per CDR3 protein. The data show 270,000 or so distinct CDR3 sequences, with approximately 50% seen just once and about an eighth held by the top ten. This clonotype was sampled from a man between 18 and 29 years old with type 2 diabetes. The rearrangement uses TRBV15 and TRBJ1-1; TRBD1 might be the D (6 bases). Specimen: peripheral blood mononuclear cells (PBMCs). CDR3 protein: CATSRTPGTLGTEAFF. CDR3 DNA sequence: TGTGCCACCAGCAGAACCCCCGGGACACTGGGCACTGAAGCTTTCTTT.